These T cell receptor beta chains were read from a single sample in a study of regulatory T cells in long-lasting Graves disease. TCRdb independently ran MiXCR on the multiplex PCR reads; one entry per CDR3 protein. The table lists roughly 250,000 distinct CDR3 sequences, around 19% of them singletons, with 12% to 15% in the top ten. These data were also reused for a study on T cells in Graves' hyperthyroidism and ophthalmopathy.

The sequenced sample was peripheral blood mononuclear cells (PBMCs), obtained at new diagnosis, from a patient treated with antithyroid drugs. Receptors originate from a woman in her thirties with Graves disease. The CDR3 runs from the conserved cysteine through the conserved F or W. The D gene is left open where the match is weak. A clone size is listed for some rows: how often the clone was seen (once, few, many), or a class if it is expanded.

v_call	j_call	d_call	clone_size	cdr3_aa	cdr3_nt
TRBV27	TRBJ2-1	-	many	CASRKPPRGNNVRNEQFF	TGTGCCAGCAGAAAACCCCCACGAGGGAATAATGTAAGGAATGAGCAGTTCTTC
TRBV6-1	TRBJ2-7	TRBD2	many	CASRTVRLAGGYEQYF	TGCGCCAGCAGGACCGTGCGACTAGCGGGGGGCTACGAGCAGTACTTC
TRBV4-1	TRBJ1-5	TRBD1	few	CASSQDPGQSQPQHF	TGCGCCAGCAGCCAAGACCCGGGACAGAGTCAGCCCCAGCATTTT
TRBV19	TRBJ2-7	-	few	CASSIAGAISYEQYF	TGTGCCAGTAGTATCGCGGGGGCGATCAGCTACGAGCAGTACTTC
TRBV3-1	TRBJ2-1	TRBD1	-	CASGGQGASYNEQFF	TGTGCCAGCGGGGGACAGGGTGCCTCCTACAATGAGCAGTTCTTC
TRBV20-1	TRBJ1-1	-	-	CSAQNSRDLNTEAFF	TGCAGTGCCCAAAACTCCAGAGACTTGAACACTGAAGCTTTCTTT
TRBV10-3	TRBJ1-2	-	many	CAISERSTENYGYTF	TGTGCCATCAGTGAAAGATCGACAGAGAACTATGGCTACACCTTC
TRBV7-2	TRBJ1-4	TRBD1	-	CASSASGQLNEKLFF	TGTGCCAGCAGCGCGTCGGGACAGCTAAATGAAAAACTGTTTTTT
TRBV7-9	TRBJ2-1	TRBD1	many	CASSPTPWRTGGYEQFF	TGTGCCAGCAGCCCCACTCCCTGGAGGACAGGGGGCTATGAGCAGTTCTTC
TRBV11-2	TRBJ2-2	TRBD2	many	CASSFLAGGQSGELFF	TGTGCCAGCAGCTTCCTAGCGGGGGGGCAGTCCGGGGAGCTGTTTTTT
TRBV20-1	TRBJ1-6	-	many	CSARVPGTSPLHF	TGCAGTGCTAGAGTCCCAGGGACTTCACCCCTCCACTTT
TRBV7-2	TRBJ1-1	TRBD1	many	CASSPGTGTEAFF	TGTGCCAGCAGCCCAGGGACAGGCACTGAAGCTTTCTTT
TRBV7-9	TRBJ2-5	-	many	CASSAPLGDVEETQYF	TGTGCCAGCAGCGCACCGCTCGGGGATGTAGAGGAGACCCAGTACTTC
TRBV6-4	TRBJ2-2	-	many	CASREELWTGELFF	TGTGCCAGCAGAGAGGAACTTTGGACCGGGGAGCTGTTTTTT
TRBV3-1	TRBJ2-7	-	many	CASSQRLLSYEQYF	TGTGCCAGCAGCCAAAGACTCCTTTCCTACGAGCAGTACTTC
TRBV9	TRBJ1-6	TRBD1	-	CASSPSRDRGSPPHF	TGTGCCAGCAGCCCGTCCCGGGACAGGGGTTCACCCCCCCACTTT
TRBV20-1	TRBJ2-1	TRBD1	many	CSPGQGNNEQFF	TGCAGCCCGGGACAGGGAAACAATGAGCAGTTCTTC
TRBV20-1	TRBJ1-3	-	many	CSARDTAGGGNTIYF	TGCAGTGCTAGAGATACGGCAGGTGGGGGGAACACCATATATTTT
TRBV7-9	TRBJ2-7	-	many	CASSPQGGSYEQYF	TGTGCCAGCAGCCCTCAGGGCGGCTCCTACGAGCAGTACTTC
TRBV11-2	TRBJ1-6	-	few	CASEWGTHSPLHF	TGTGCCAGTGAATGGGGGACCCATTCACCCCTCCACTTT
TRBV7-8	TRBJ2-1	-	many	CASSSELVEQFF	TGTGCCAGCAGCTCAGAACTAGTTGAGCAGTTCTTC
TRBV6-1	TRBJ1-2	TRBD1	many	CASRDRGFRAQNGYTF	TGTGCCAGCAGGGACAGGGGTTTTCGCGCCCAGAATGGCTACACCTTC
TRBV18	TRBJ1-1	TRBD1	many	CASSPSRGPEAFF	TGTGCCAGCTCACCCTCCAGGGGGCCTGAAGCTTTCTTT
TRBV5-5	TRBJ1-1	TRBD1	-	CASSLWTGDTEAFF	TGTGCCAGCAGCTTGTGGACAGGGGATACTGAAGCTTTCTTT
TRBV27	TRBJ1-1	-	many	CASSSRRGPYTEAFF	TGTGCCAGCAGTTCCCGTCGGGGCCCATACACTGAAGCTTTCTTT
TRBV6-1	TRBJ2-2	-	many	CASRRDRTGELFF	TGTGCCAGCCGACGGGATCGGACCGGGGAGCTGTTTTTT
TRBV27	TRBJ2-3	TRBD2	many	CASSSPAGGSTDTQYF	TGTGCCAGCAGTTCTCCAGCGGGGGGCTCCACAGATACGCAGTATTTT